The 22 T cell receptor beta chains listed next were all sequenced from one sample in a study of blood T cell repertoires in COVID-19. The data were produced by immunoSEQ multiplex PCR, yet TCRdb's version contains in-frame clones alone and is incomplete. The table has a few hundred thousand clones, 65% to 90% seen once. The sample consisted of PBMCs or T cells enriched from blood (not recorded which). The receptor set was obtained from a man in his thirties or forties who had recovered from COVID-19.

The rearrangement uses TRBV2 and TRBJ2-6; 12 bases map to TRBD2. Germline V gives CDR1 SNHLY, CDR2 FYNNEI. Trimming cost V 7 bases and J 0 bases; bases outside gene matches: 7. This CDR3 is 18 amino acids long. The CDR3 DNA reads TGTGCCAGCACTAGCGGGAGGGCCACGAACTCTGGGGCCAACGTCCTGACTTTC. It yields the protein CASTSGRATNSGANVLTF.

This chain joins TRBV4-2 and TRBJ2-7; D possibly corresponds to TRBD2 (7 bases). V was trimmed by 4 bases and J by 0 bases, leaving 16 bases between them. Germline V gene data show CDR1 as LGHNA and CDR2 as YNFKEQ. The CDR3 is 16 amino acids. CDR3: CASSPVGGASSYEQYF. The CDR3, as DNA: TGTGCCAGCAGCCCAGTGGGGGGGGCGAGCTCCTACGAGCAGTACTTC.

The chain links TRBV27 to TRBJ1-5; D uncertain. The CDR3 is 15 residues long. Germline loops: CDR1 MNHEY, CDR2 SMNVEV (reference sequence). The ends were cut back, 5 bases at V and 0 bases at J, with 11 bases in the middle. The CDR3 region has the DNA TGTGCCAGCAGTACCACGGGGAATAGCAATCAGCCCCAGCATTTT. Encoded protein: CASSTTGNSNQPQHF.

The chain links TRBV9 to TRBJ1-4, with D possibly TRBD1 on 6 matching bases. Germline loops: CDR1 SGDLS, CDR2 YYNGEE. V lost 3 bases to trimming and J lost 2 bases, with 20 bases between them. The CDR3 spans 18 residues. CDR3 protein: CASSGNRDWSVTNEKLFF. The CDR3 region has the DNA TGTGCCAGCAGCGGGAACAGGGATTGGAGTGTGACTAATGAAAAACTGTTTTTT. Using reference TRBV9 and TRBJ1-4 for the parts outside the CDR3, the full variable domain is DSGVTQTPKHLITATGQRVTLRCSPRSGDLSVYWYQQSLDQGLQFLIQYYNGEERAKGNILERFSAQQFPDLHSELNLSSLELGDSALYFCASSGNRDWSVTNEKLFFGSGTQLSVL.

This clone was found a few times. The chain carries TRBV4-1 and TRBJ1-4; a possible D gene is TRBD1 (5 bases). The V and J ends lost 0 bases and 5 bases respectively, with 13 bases between them. The V gene's germline CDR1 is MGHRA and CDR2 YSYEKL. This CDR3 has 16 residues. In DNA form, the CDR3 reads TGCGCCAGCAGCCAAGATACGACAGTGTTAAATGAAAAACTGTTTTTT. It translates to CASSQDTTVLNEKLFF.

V and J are TRBV29-1 and TRBJ2-7; 10 bases match TRBD1. The V segment lost 6 bases and the J segment 5 bases; nucleotides outside the gene matches: 10. Per germline, CDR1 SQVTM and CDR2 ANQGSEA. The CDR3 covers 14 residues. CDR3 loop: CSVRGGDRGHEQYF. The CDR3 bases are TGCAGCGTGAGGGGTGGGGACAGGGGACACGAGCAGTACTTC.

The V gene is TRBV19, the J gene TRBJ1-5; TRBD1 matches 10 bases. The V gene end was trimmed by 0 bases and the J gene end by 1 base; junction bases not matched to a gene: 3. CDR3 size: 17 residues. Germline CDR1 is LNHDA and CDR2 is SQIVND (reference sequence). CDR3 residues: CASSIETGGGSNQPQHF. The CDR3 coding sequence is TGTGCCAGTAGTATAGAGACAGGGGGCGGCAGCAATCAGCCCCAGCATTTT.

The count of this clone is one. The chain couples TRBV5-1 to TRBJ1-1, with D possibly being TRBD1 (5 bases). CDR1 is SGHRS and CDR2 is YFSETQ in the germline V gene. The CDR3 loop spans 14 amino acids. The V end was cut by 1 base, the J end by 8 bases, with 15 bases between. Written as DNA, the CDR3 is TGCGCCAGCAGCTTGTCTGCTGCGGGGCAGGAAGCTTTCTTT. Amino acid sequence: CASSLSAAGQEAFF.

The genes are TRBV29-1 and TRBJ2-7; possible D gene TRBD1, 5 bases. V lost 5 bases and J lost 4, with 18 bases in between. This CDR3 region has 14 residues. Germline V CDR1 and CDR2: SQVTM, ANQGSEA. CDR3 amino acids: CSVTVGQGGYEQYF. The DNA for the CDR3 is TGCAGCGTTACAGTCGGGCAGGGTGGGTACGAGCAGTACTTC.

This rearrangement joins TRBV19 to TRBJ2-2, with 7 bases matching TRBD1. V dropped 4 bases and J dropped 4; count of bases not matched to a gene: 6. Germline CDR1 and CDR2: LNHDA and SQIVND (reference sequence). This CDR3 region has 15 residues. CDR3 loop: CASSTEPGGTGELFF. DNA of the CDR3: TGTGCCAGTAGTACCGAGCCAGGGGGCACCGGGGAGCTGTTTTTT.

This chain joins TRBV24-1 and TRBJ1-2; no reliable D call. Trimming left V 6 bases short and J 3 bases short, with 19 bases between. CDR3 size: 16 residues. Germline-derived CDR1 and CDR2 are KGHDR and SFDVKD. CDR3: CATSSPRGGGYYGYTF. The CDR3 region has the DNA TGTGCCACCAGTTCTCCTCGGGGAGGCGGGTACTATGGCTACACCTTC.

This chain connects TRBV14 to TRBJ2-7, with 7 nucleotides matching TRBD1. The germline CDR1 and CDR2 sequences are SGHDN and FVKESK. The CDR3 has 15 amino acids. V trimming: 5 bases; J trimming: 3 bases; junction bases outside the gene matches: 10. CDR3 region: CASSMTRQGRYEQYF. DNA for the CDR3: TGTGCCAGCAGCATGACGAGACAGGGACGCTACGAGCAGTACTTC.

The rearrangement links TRBV28 to TRBJ1-2; 9 bases map to TRBD1. This CDR3 spans 13 amino acids. J lost 4 bases, V lost 7 bases, and 4 bases had no gene match. Germline V gene sequence: CDR1 MDHEN, CDR2 SYDVKM. The CDR3 sequence is CASNWDRAYGYTF. The CDR3 DNA reads TGTGCCAGCAACTGGGACAGGGCCTATGGCTACACCTTC.

The chain links TRBV29-1 to TRBJ2-5, with 7 positions matching TRBD1. Germline-derived CDR1 and CDR2 are SQVTM and ANQGSEA. V lost 5 bases, J lost 9 bases, and 9 bases stayed unmatched. This CDR3 is 12 amino acids long. DNA of the CDR3: TGCAGCGTTTCTGGGACAGTGATGGCCCAGTACTTC. As protein: CSVSGTVMAQYF.

This chain links TRBV24-1 with TRBJ2-2; D possibly corresponds to TRBD1 (6 bases). This CDR3 is built from 16 residues. Trimming stripped 5 bases from V and 4 bases from J, with 16 bases between. Germline V gene lookup returns CDR1 KGHDR and CDR2 SFDVKD. The CDR3 nucleotides are TGTGCCACCAGTGTGGCAGGGGTATTGACCACCGGGGAGCTGTTTTTT. Translation: CATSVAGVLTTGELFF.

V gene TRBV30 combines with J gene TRBJ2-2; TRBD1 aligns across 9 bases. CDR1 and CDR2 from the germline V gene are GTSNPN and SVGIG (reference sequence). The V segment lost 5 bases and the J segment 3 bases; nucleotides outside the gene matches: 4. CDR3 size: 14 residues. The CDR3 is CAWVTGGYTGELFF. The CDR3 region has the DNA TGTGCCTGGGTGACAGGGGGTTACACCGGGGAGCTGTTTTTT.

The rearrangement uses TRBV19 and TRBJ1-3; D gene ambiguous. The V and J ends lost 7 bases and 0 bases respectively, with 16 bases between them. Germline V lookup: CDR1 LNHDA, CDR2 SQIVND (reference sequence). This CDR3 comprises 16 residues. CDR3 DNA sequence: TGTGCCAGTAACCACCCTCTCTGGAGCTCTGGAAACACCATATATTTT. Protein sequence: CASNHPLWSSGNTIYF. Using reference TRBV19 and TRBJ1-3 for the parts outside the CDR3, the full variable domain is DGGITQSPKYLFRKEGQNVTLSCEQNLNHDAMYWYRQDPGQGLRLIYYSQIVNDFQKGDIAEGYSVSREKKESFPLTVTSAQKNPTAFYLCASNHPLWSSGNTIYFGEGSWLTVV.

The DNA for the CDR3 is TGTGCCATCAGGAAGGCTGGGACTAGCGGTGGTAGCTCCTACGAGCAGTACTTC. This gives the protein CAIRKAGTSGGSSYEQYF. The rearrangement uses TRBV10-3 and TRBJ2-7, with TRBD2 matching over 11 bases. With V trimmed by 6 bases and J by 0 bases, 13 bases remained unmatched. Germline V gene lookup returns CDR1 ENHRY and CDR2 SYGVKD. There are 18 residues in the CDR3.

The chain recombines TRBV19 with TRBJ2-6; D gene ambiguous. V was clipped by 5 bases and J by 0 bases, with 11 bases between them. CDR1 is LNHDA, CDR2 SQIVND, per germline (reference sequence). This CDR3 spans 16 amino acids. The CDR3: CASSLHSGSGANVLTF. The CDR3 coding sequence is TGTGCCAGTAGTCTTCATTCGGGCTCTGGGGCCAACGTCCTGACTTTC. The whole variable domain, remainder taken from reference TRBV19 and TRBJ2-6, is DGGITQSPKYLFRKEGQNVTLSCEQNLNHDAMYWYRQDPGQGLRLIYYSQIVNDFQKGDIAEGYSVSREKKESFPLTVTSAQKNPTAFYLCASSLHSGSGANVLTFGAGSRLTVL.

CDR3 residues: CASLLADRTGELFF. The CDR3 coding sequence is TGCGCCAGTTTACTCGCGGACAGGACCGGGGAGCTGTTTTTT. The chain is built from TRBV5-1 and TRBJ2-2, with 7 bases aligning to TRBD1. The germline V gene has CDR1 SGHRS and CDR2 YFSETQ. Trimming at V came to 8 bases and at J to 5 bases, leaving 9 bases not matched to a gene. The length of the CDR3 is 14 residues.

In DNA, the CDR3 is TGCGCCAGCAGCTTTGGGGGGGCTGGAGATACGCAGTATTTT. It encodes CASSFGGAGDTQYF. The chain employs TRBV5-1 and TRBJ2-3, with D tentatively TRBD2 (7 bases). The V end was cut by 2 bases, the J end by 5 bases, with 12 bases between. Looked up from germline, CDR1 is SGHRS and CDR2 is YFSETQ. The CDR3 has 14 residues.

The chain combines TRBV10-1 with TRBJ1-6, with D possibly being TRBD1 (6 bases). There are 15 residues in the CDR3. Germline V CDR1 and CDR2: WNHNN, SYGVQD (reference sequence). V was cut by 0 bases and J by 5 bases, with 8 bases left in between. DNA for the CDR3: TGCGCCAGCAGTGAGTCAAACAGGGATAATTCACCCCTCCACTTT. Translated, it gives CASSESNRDNSPLHF.